This TCR beta chain was profiled in a study of T cells after yellow fever vaccination. Study results and caveats: The study re-detected most primary-vaccination clones after the booster (roughly 95% CD4, 85% to 90% CD8).

Universal primer sites and UMIs were introduced during 5'RACE template-switching synthesis of TCR cDNA. MiXCR, run by TCRdb on the 5' RACE reads, gives a single entry per CDR3 protein. Of around 180,000 distinct CDR3 sequences detected, about 6% appear once; the ten largest clones hold 2.5% to 3.5%. Trimming removed 1 base from V and 1 base from J, with 15 bases in between. Looked up from germline, CDR1 is SGHKS and CDR2 is YYEKEE (reference sequence). CDR3 length equals 17 residues. Worth noting for this clonotype: Its antigen is still unknown.

The sequence came from a man between 18 and 29 years old who received the YFV17D yellow fever vaccine. This chain uses TRBV5-5 with TRBJ1-5; TRBD1 is a possible D gene (6 bases). Source: CD4+ T cells sorted from PBMCs, taken on the day of the first yellow fever vaccination. In DNA, the CDR3 is TGTGCCAGCAGCTTGTCGGGGAGGGGGTTAAGCAATCAGCCCCAGCATTTT. Translated: CASSLSGRGLSNQPQHF. The full variable domain, in which reference TRBV5-5 and TRBJ1-5 provide the parts outside the CDR3, is DAGVTQSPTHLIKTRGQQVTLRCSPISGHKSVSWYQQVLGQGPQFIFQYYEKEERGRGNFPDRFSARQFPNYSSELNVNALLLGDSALYLCASSLSGRGLSNQPQHFGDGTRLSIL.